These 20 T cell receptor beta chains came from one sample sequenced in a study of CD8+ T cells in alopecia areata. Extracted RNA was reverse transcribed, and the resulting cDNA served as sequencing template. Here immunoSEQ multiplex PCR was the method, and the copy in TCRdb shows in-frame clones only, minus some. This sample carries more than 250,000 clones, none of them present only once. Sorting of pooled cutaneous lymph node cells used CD4, CD8alpha, NKG2D, NKG2ACE and other markers. Sequenced: CD4+ T cells sorted from a lymph node. Source of these receptors: a C3H/HeJ mouse with alopecia areata. This line is of MHC haplotype H2-k.

A remark on this clone: Mouse gene names apply. The sequenced fragment ends 4 residues before the CDR3 boundary, so the rest is inferred from the germline J gene. Other DNA sequences from this sample encode an identical CDR3 as well. V gene TRBV1 combines with J gene TRBJ2-3; 11 bases are shared with TRBD2. Germline assignment: CDR1 NSQYPW and CDR2 LRSPGD (reference sequence). This CDR3 spans 15 amino acids. V trimming: 4 bases; J trimming: 0 bases; junction bases outside the gene matches: 0. The CDR3 sequence: CTCSDWGGSAETLYF. Incomplete CDR3 DNA: TGCACCTGCAGTGACTGGGGGGGCAGTGCAGAA.

This clone was detected only a few times. Gene names denote mouse genes. The observed sequence ends 4 residues before the CDR3 terminus, with the missing tail filled in from the germline J gene. At the DNA level, this CDR3 is encoded by other sequences in the same sample as well. The chain uses TRBV5 and TRBJ2-7; 8 bases line up with TRBD1. Germline V gene sequence: CDR1 LGHNA, CDR2 YNLKQL (reference sequence). The CDR3 totals 13 residues. The ends lost 5 bases at V and 3 bases at J; junction bases unmatched: 3. Here the CDR3 reads CASSSTGDYEQYF. The CDR3 bases that were read are TGTGCCAGCAGCTCGACAGGGGACTAT.

This clone was seen repeatedly, ten times or more. These gene names are mouse names. The CDR3 is cut off 4 residues early in the read; its end comes from the germline J gene. The V call is TRBV17, the J call TRBJ2-2; 11 bases match TRBD2. V trimming: 0 bases; J trimming: 1 base; junction bases outside the gene matches: 1. The CDR3 covers 17 residues. CDR1 MNHDT and CDR2 YYDKIL come from the germline V gene. CDR3 sequence: CASSRETGGGNTGQLYF. Partial CDR3 DNA: TGTGCTAGCAGTAGAGAGACTGGGGGGGGAAACACCGGG.

This clone came up a few times. Genes here carry mouse names. The read gets to within 4 residues of the CDR3 end, and the germline J gene fills in the rest. The chain couples TRBV19 to TRBJ2-1; a possible D gene is TRBD2 (7 bases). The CDR3 spans 14 residues. The V gene lost 1 base and the J gene lost 6 bases, with 11 bases spanning the gap. Per germline, CDR1 FNHDT and CDR2 SITEND (reference sequence). This CDR3 reads CASSILGAGAEQFF. The part of the CDR3 DNA that was read is TGTGCCAGCAGTATACTGGGGGCCGGTGCT. Based on the CDR3 plus reference TRBV19 and TRBJ2-1, the full variable domain is GGIITQTPKFLIGQEGQKLTLKCQQNFNHDTMYWYRQDSGKGLRLIYYSITENDLQKGDLSEGYDASREKKSSFSLTVTSAQKNEMAVFLCASSILGAGAEQFFGPGTRLTVL.

This clone has a handful of counts. Gene names and germline refer to mouse. The read ends 4 residues before the CDR3 terminus; that terminus is restored from the germline J gene. The chain links TRBV13-2 to TRBJ2-5; TRBD2 aligns across 13 bases. Germline loops: CDR1 NNHNN, CDR2 SYGAGS (reference sequence). The CDR3 is 19 amino acids. The sequenced part of the CDR3 DNA is TGTGCCAGCGGTGATGCTGGACTGGGGGGGCAAGGGGGGAGAGAC. As protein: CASGDAGLGGQGGRD. From start to end, the CDR3 is CASGDAGLGGQGGRDTQYF.

This clone was detected only a few times. The germline and genes are mouse ones. The CDR3 end lies 4 residues beyond the end of the read and is filled in from the germline J gene. The V call is TRBV13-2, the J call TRBJ2-5; D possibly corresponds to TRBD1 (5 bases). The CDR3 totals 13 residues. Germline V gives CDR1 NNHNN, CDR2 SYGAGS (reference sequence). The CDR3 sequence: CASGGTKGDTQYF. The CDR3 bases that were read are TGTGCCAGCGGTGGGACAAAGGGGGAC.

This clone turned up a few times. Genes here carry mouse names. The CDR3 is cut off 4 residues early in the read; its end comes from the germline J gene. Other DNA variants within this sample encode the same CDR3. V gene TRBV5 combines with J gene TRBJ1-1, with D maybe TRBD1 (5 bases). Germline assignment: CDR1 LGHNA and CDR2 YNLKQL (reference sequence). This CDR3 spans 15 amino acids. V was clipped by 0 bases and J by 0 bases, with 8 bases between them. CDR3 bases read: TGTGCCAGCAGCCAAGAGTGGGGGGCAAACACA. Translated: CASSQEWGANT. The entire CDR3 reads CASSQEWGANTEVFF.

Concerning this clone: Mouse germline and gene names are used. CDR3: CASSSLRDWGYEQYF. The CDR3 DNA, read in part, is TGTGCTAGCAGTAGTCTCCGGGACTGGGGGTAT. The rearrangement joins TRBV17 to TRBJ2-7, with 11 bases fitting TRBD2. Sequencing ends 4 residues short of the CDR3 end; the germline J gene provides the rest. Germline V CDR1 and CDR2: MNHDT, YYDKIL. The CDR3 has 15 residues.

In this sample, this clone turned up a few times. A much larger clonotype is one base distant, so this may be a read error. Mouse names are used for the genes. The read ends 4 residues shy of where the CDR3 ends; the end is completed using the germline J gene. The V call is TRBV13-1, the J call TRBJ2-3; D perhaps matches TRBD2 (5 bases). There are 12 residues in the CDR3. Deletions cut 3 bases from V and 3 bases from J, with 5 bases between. Germline V lookup: CDR1 NSHNY, CDR2 SYGAGN. The sequenced CDR3 bases are TGTGCCAGCAGTGGACTGGCAGAA. Its translation is CASSGLAE. The CDR3 as a whole reads CASSGLAETLYF.

As concerns this clone: Mouse gene names apply. CDR3 sequence: CAWSHPGGLGAETLYF. The DNA read from the CDR3 is TGTGCCTGGAGTCACCCGGGTGGACTAGGTGCAGAA. This rearrangement joins TRBV31 to TRBJ2-3, with a possible D match to TRBD2 (5 bases). The CDR3 extends 4 residues past the end of the read, so its final part is completed from the germline J gene. V shed 1 base and J shed 1 base, with 15 bases lying between them. Germline-derived CDR1 and CDR2 are GKSSPN and SITVG. The CDR3 is made up of 16 amino acids.

This clone was seen only a few times. Gene names and germline refer to mouse. The read gets to within 4 residues of the CDR3 end, and the germline J gene fills in the rest. This chain joins TRBV12-1 and TRBJ1-2; 9 positions match TRBD1. The CDR3 has 14 amino acids. CDR1 SGHSN and CDR2 HYEKVE come from the germline V gene. The junction had 2 bases not matched to a gene; V was cut back by 1 base and J by 3 bases. Incomplete CDR3 DNA: TGTGCCAGCTCTCTGGGGACAGGGTACTCC. This translates into CASSLGTGYS. The CDR3 reads in full as CASSLGTGYSDYTF.

A note on this clone: Mouse gene names and germline throughout. The read gets to within 4 residues of the CDR3 end, and the germline J gene fills in the rest. Other DNA variants within this sample encode the same CDR3. The genes are TRBV13-1 and TRBJ2-3, with a tentative D call TRBD1 (5 bases). V was trimmed by 0 bases and J by 0 bases, leaving 8 bases between them. The germline gives CDR1 NSHNY, CDR2 SYGAGN. The CDR3 has 15 residues. The covered CDR3 bases are TGTGCCAGCAGTGATGCAGGGTCTAGTGCAGAA. Its protein product is CASSDAGSSAE. Given in full, the CDR3 is CASSDAGSSAETLYF.

This clone was seen a few times. Gene names and germline match the mouse. Different DNA sequences within this sample yield the same CDR3. Partial CDR3 DNA: TGTGCCAGCGGTGAGAAAACTGGGGGCTAT. Its protein product is CASGEKTGGY. The whole CDR3 protein reads CASGEKTGGYEQYF. The genes are TRBV13-2 and TRBJ2-7; 8 bases map to TRBD2. The read ends 4 residues before the CDR3 terminus; that terminus is restored from the germline J gene. V shed 2 bases and J 3 bases; nucleotides not matched to a gene: 4. Germline lookup yields CDR1 NNHNN and CDR2 SYGAGS (reference sequence). The CDR3 has 14 amino acids.

This clone was observed at least ten times. Mouse germline and gene names are used. From the germline J gene comes the end of the CDR3, since the read stops 4 residues before it. The rearrangement links TRBV17 to TRBJ2-3; D remains ambiguous. CDR1 and CDR2 from the germline V gene are MNHDT and YYDKIL. V was clipped by 8 bases and J by 0 bases, with 9 bases between them. The CDR3 loop spans 13 amino acids. CDR3 DNA (partial): TGTGCTAGCTTCTCTGGAAGTGCAGAA. Its translation is CASFSGSAE. The CDR3 in its entirety is CASFSGSAETLYF.

Note on this clone: The listed genes are named as in mouse. The read ends 4 residues shy of where the CDR3 ends; the end is completed using the germline J gene. Other DNA sequences in this sample translate to the same CDR3. The chain recombines TRBV19 with TRBJ2-1, with TRBD2 matching 9 bases. The germline gives CDR1 FNHDT, CDR2 SITEND (reference sequence). This CDR3 spans 14 amino acids. After removal of 7 bases from V and 1 base from J, the junction contained 3 bases not matched to a gene. CDR3 sequence reads: CASRDWGNYAEQFF. CDR3 bases read: TGTGCCAGCCGCGACTGGGGGAACTATGCT.

As regards this clone: Mouse gene names apply. With the read ending 4 residues before the CDR3 end, the germline J gene is used to fill in that end. The same CDR3 arises from other DNA sequences in this sample as well. The genes are TRBV14 and TRBJ2-7; TRBD2 matches 9 bases. This CDR3 has 13 residues. Germline V gene data show CDR1 as SGHDT and CDR2 as FRDEAV. The chain's CDR3 is CASSSGTGYEQYF. The covered CDR3 bases are TGTGCCAGCAGTTCCGGGACTGGGTAT.

This clone occurred a few times. These gene names are mouse names. Read sequence stops 4 residues before the CDR3 end, and the germline J gene provides the missing end. This chain connects TRBV19 to TRBJ2-1; 12 bases match TRBD1. This CDR3 has 14 residues. Germline V gives CDR1 FNHDT, CDR2 SITEND (reference sequence). Incomplete CDR3 DNA: TGTGCCAGCAGACGGGACAGGGGGCGAGCT. This gives the protein CASRRDRGRA. The full CDR3 reads CASRRDRGRAEQFF.

To note about this clone: The gene names here belong to mouse. The read stops 4 residues short of the end of the CDR3; the missing end is completed from the germline J gene. J is TRBJ1-2 and V is TRBV13-2; the D gene is possibly TRBD1 (6 bases). CDR1 and CDR2 from the germline V gene are NNHNN and SYGAGS (reference sequence). This CDR3 region has 15 residues. Trimming shortened V by 5 bases and J by 3 bases, and 17 bases separated the two germline ends. CDR3 DNA (partial): TGTGCCAGCGGGGAGCGGCCAGGGGCGGACTCC. Translated, it gives CASGERPGADS. The whole CDR3 reads CASGERPGADSDYTF.

This clone was observed at least ten times. Gene names refer to mouse genes. Read sequence stops 4 residues before the CDR3 end, and the germline J gene provides the missing end. V is TRBV19 and J is TRBJ2-7; TRBD2 aligns across 7 bases. The CDR3 spans 12 residues. Germline V gene data show CDR1 as FNHDT and CDR2 as SITEND (reference sequence). The part of the CDR3 DNA that was read is TGTGCCAGCAGTATGGGACTGTAT. It codes for CASSMGLY. The entire CDR3 reads CASSMGLYEQYF.

For this clone: All gene names here are mouse names. The read ends 4 residues before the CDR3 terminus; that terminus is restored from the germline J gene. The chain carries TRBV19 and TRBJ2-1; D not certain. From germline, CDR1 is FNHDT and CDR2 SITEND (reference sequence). CDR3 length: 12 residues. The CDR3 region is CASRGRGAEQFF. The CDR3 DNA, read in part, is TGTGCCAGCAGAGGCAGAGGGGCT.